The entry that follows covers one T cell receptor beta chain sequence. Antigen unknown. This entry belongs to a study of cytomegalovirus exposure and HLA in healthy donors. Data came from immunoSEQ multiplex PCR; TCRdb stores just in-frame clones and leaves some out. The sample records 110,000 to 150,000 clones, 80% to 90% being singletons. The CDR3 consists of 13 residues. Germline assignment: CDR1 SGHNT and CDR2 YYREEE (reference sequence). Trimming shortened V by 6 bases and J by 9 bases, and 16 bases separated the two germline ends. Study-wide results and caveats: Among TCR sequences, most were rare, though some public TCRs appeared in many donors.

The sequencing sample was made of PBMCs. This TCR was sampled from a woman aged 18-29 years in good health and CMV-seropositive. The chain recombines TRBV5-4 with TRBJ2-1, with D possibly TRBD2 on 5 matching bases. The CDR3 DNA reads TGTGCCAGCAACTCGGGGTCTGCGGTTGAGCAGTTCTTC. This translates into CASNSGSAVEQFF.